This T cell receptor beta chain was sequenced during a study of metastatic and nonmetastatic thyroid tumors. In the study overall: Repertoires were compared across blood and tumor or nodule tissue from malignant and benign thyroid patients. Broader study findings: Relative to benign nodules, malignant thyroid tumors were reportedly characterized by significantly elevated TCR beta diversity in blood and tumor.

Not a single patient had been given any form of treatment at any point before undergoing thyroid surgery. Per the original data handling: Construction of a distant-metastasis classifier for papillary thyroid cancer relied on CDR3 differences across clinicopathological groups. TCRdb re-called clones from the PCR reads using MiXCR. The V and J calls follow TCRdb's processing rather than the paper's. The sample lists 25,000 to 35,000 clones; 15% to 20% were seen once. This clone was detected many times. Antigen unknown. The sequenced material came from blood. The receptor was derived from a female donor with papillary thyroid cancer or a benign thyroid nodule (not recorded which). Some clones in this sample may be carry-over from other donors' samples.

CDR3 coding DNA: TGTGCCAGCAGGACAGGGAAGGAAAAACTGTTTTTT. Protein product: CASRTGKEKLFF. The gene calls are TRBV12-3 or TRBV12-4 and TRBJ1-4; 7 bases fit TRBD1. Trimming at V came to 6 bases and at J to 8 bases, leaving 3 bases not matched to a gene. CDR3 length equals 12 residues.